This entry lists 17 T cell receptor beta chains sequenced from one sample in a study of a mutant IDH1 vaccine in newly diagnosed glioma. Their recognized antigens are unknown. The data were produced by immunoSEQ multiplex PCR, yet TCRdb's version contains in-frame clones alone and is incomplete. The sample has over 35,000 clones; roughly nine tenths are singletons. Time point meaning: week 5, during vaccination. Each dose of the vaccine consisted of 300 ug of mutant IDH1 20-mer peptide, with topical imiquimod. Sequences were derived from PBMCs, sampled from a glioma patient whose treatment included an IDH1 peptide vaccine. The source of these receptors is a man in his forties or fifties with glioma.

This chain uses TRBV28 with TRBJ2-1; D unclear. Per germline, CDR1 MDHEN and CDR2 SYDVKM. Trimming took off 7 bases at V and 4 bases at J, with 11 bases between the two ends. CDR3 length: 13 amino acids. The CDR3 protein is CASTKDGYNEQFF. For the CDR3, the DNA is TGTGCCAGCACTAAGGACGGATACAATGAGCAGTTCTTC.

V usage is TRBV19 and J usage is TRBJ2-7; 9 bases align to TRBD1. Germline V gives CDR1 LNHDA, CDR2 SQIVND (reference sequence). The V gene end was trimmed by 0 bases and the J gene end by 6 bases; junction bases not matched to a gene: 3. The CDR3 spans 14 residues. In DNA form, the CDR3 reads TGTGCCAGTAGTATAGAGGGACAGGGACGCGAGCAGTACTTC. It specifies CASSIEGQGREQYF.

This clone was seen once. This rearrangement joins TRBV7-2 to TRBJ1-4; 7 nucleotides align to TRBD1. CDR3 size: 15 residues. V lost 4 bases to trimming and J lost 3 bases; unmatched junction nucleotides: 5. Germline V gene data show CDR1 as SGHTA and CDR2 as FQGNSA. The CDR3 DNA sequence: TGTGCCAGCAGCTCGACAGGGTCAGCTAATGAAAAACTGTTTTTT. Protein: CASSSTGSANEKLFF.

The chain carries TRBV9 and TRBJ2-3; TRBD2 agrees at 11 bases. Germline V CDR1 and CDR2: SGDLS, YYNGEE. The CDR3 totals 16 residues. The V segment lost 0 bases and the J segment 5 bases; nucleotides outside the gene matches: 5. The CDR3 loop is CASSVVAGGQGDTQYF. In DNA, the CDR3 is TGTGCCAGCAGCGTAGTAGCGGGGGGGCAGGGAGATACGCAGTATTTT. The full variable domain, rest sourced from reference TRBV9 and TRBJ2-3, is DSGVTQTPKHLITATGQRVTLRCSPRSGDLSVYWYQQSLDQGLQFLIQYYNGEERAKGNILERFSAQQFPDLHSELNLSSLELGDSALYFCASSVVAGGQGDTQYFGPGTRLTVL.

The chain is built from TRBV29-1 and TRBJ2-2, with D maybe TRBD2 (5 bases). In germline, CDR1 is SQVTM, CDR2 ANQGSEA. Between the trimmed V and J ends, which lost 8 bases and 5 bases, there was a span of 18 bases. The CDR3 consists of 14 residues. DNA for the CDR3: TGCAGCTTTCGGACTTTATACGGGACCGGGGAGCTGTTTTTT. Protein: CSFRTLYGTGELFF.

This rearrangement joins TRBV9 to TRBJ2-7, with D perhaps matching TRBD1 (5 bases). V was trimmed by 2 bases and J by 5 bases, leaving 17 bases between them. CDR1 and CDR2 from the germline V gene are SGDLS and YYNGEE. The CDR3 sequence is 15 residues long. CDR3 DNA sequence: TGTGCCAGCAGCGTGTCTCAGGGCGGACCGGACGAGCAGTACTTC. It is translated as CASSVSQGGPDEQYF.

This chain connects TRBV27 to TRBJ2-7; D is perhaps TRBD2 (5 bases). CDR1 and CDR2 (germline): MNHEY, SMNVEV (reference sequence). The CDR3 sequence is 13 residues long. The V end lost 6 bases, the J end lost 4 bases, and 13 bases lay between the germline ends. CDR3 amino acids: CASSPGGWYEQYF. The CDR3, as DNA: TGTGCCAGCAGCCCCGGAGGTTGGTACGAGCAGTACTTC.

This chain links TRBV5-1 with TRBJ2-7; TRBD1 is a possible D gene (5 bases). This CDR3 has 12 residues. V was clipped by 5 bases and J by 2 bases, with 8 bases between them. CDR1 SGHRS and CDR2 YFSETQ come from the germline V gene. CDR3 sequence: CASRAGPYEQYF. CDR3 coding DNA: TGCGCCAGCAGGGCAGGGCCCTACGAGCAGTACTTC.

In its sample, this clone was seen once. The genes are TRBV10-3 and TRBJ1-4; D may be TRBD1 (5 bases). The CDR3 has 14 residues. CDR1 and CDR2 from the germline V gene are ENHRY and SYGVKD. V lost 4 bases and J lost 8, with 14 bases in between. CDR3 region: CAISVSGEGEKLFF. DNA of the CDR3: TGTGCCATCAGTGTGTCGGGGGAGGGCGAAAAACTGTTTTTT.

The chain joins TRBV10-2 to TRBJ2-1; 8 bases agree with TRBD1. Germline CDR1 and CDR2: WSHSY and SAAADI. Trimming cost V 6 bases and J 2 bases; bases outside gene matches: 0. The CDR3 has 13 residues. This CDR3 is CASRGQAYNEQFF. The CDR3 nucleotides are TGCGCCAGCAGGGGACAGGCCTACAATGAGCAGTTCTTC.

The rearrangement links TRBV29-1 to TRBJ1-1, with unresolved D. There are 17 residues in the CDR3. Germline CDR1 is SQVTM and CDR2 is ANQGSEA. Trimming removed 0 bases from V and 1 base from J, with 18 bases in between. CDR3 bases: TGCAGCGTTGAAGACCCCGGGTGGGAGCGGAAGAACACTGAAGCTTTCTTT. Amino acid sequence: CSVEDPGWERKNTEAFF.

V and J are TRBV9 and TRBJ2-3; D gene uncertain. The V end was cut by 0 bases, the J end by 0 bases, with 11 bases between. CDR3 size: 16 residues. Looked up from germline, CDR1 is SGDLS and CDR2 is YYNGEE. In nucleotides, the CDR3 is TGTGCCAGCAGCGTAGGAGTGACATCTAGCACAGATACGCAGTATTTT. Its translation is CASSVGVTSSTDTQYF. The whole variable domain, remainder taken from reference TRBV9 and TRBJ2-3, is DSGVTQTPKHLITATGQRVTLRCSPRSGDLSVYWYQQSLDQGLQFLIQYYNGEERAKGNILERFSAQQFPDLHSELNLSSLELGDSALYFCASSVGVTSSTDTQYFGPGTRLTVL.

V gene TRBV4-1 combines with J gene TRBJ2-5; D may match TRBD1 or TRBD2 (5 bases each). CDR3 length: 15 residues. V gave up 4 bases and J gave up 3 bases, with 15 bases separating them. Per the germline V gene, CDR1 is MGHRA and CDR2 is YSYEKL. CDR3 sequence reads: CASSRVGRIEETQYF. CDR3 DNA: TGCGCCAGCAGCCGAGTGGGACGGATTGAAGAGACCCAGTACTTC.

CDR3 amino acids: CASSYLGSSYNEQFF. The CDR3 nucleotides read TGTGCCAGCAGTTACCTGGGGAGCTCCTACAATGAGCAGTTCTTC. This chain connects TRBV6-5 to TRBJ2-1, with a possible D match to TRBD2 (5 bases). CDR1 MNHEY and CDR2 SVGAGI come from the germline V gene. The CDR3 spans 15 residues. The V end was cut by 2 bases, the J end by 0 bases, with 8 bases between.

The V and J genes are TRBV29-1 and TRBJ2-7; a possible D gene is TRBD2 (5 bases). Looked up from germline, CDR1 is SQVTM and CDR2 is ANQGSEA. V was clipped by 7 bases and J by 0 bases, with 10 bases between them. The CDR3 contains 12 residues. The CDR3 nucleotides read TGCAGCGGGCGAGGGAGCTCCTACGAGCAGTACTTC. It is translated as CSGRGSSYEQYF.

The chain carries TRBV5-5 and TRBJ2-7; 9 bases match TRBD1. V lost 0 bases, J lost 5 bases, and 6 bases stayed unmatched. There are 15 residues in the CDR3. Germline loops: CDR1 SGHKS, CDR2 YYEKEE (reference sequence). CDR3 residues: CASSLVGTGTHEQYF. The CDR3 coding sequence is TGTGCCAGCAGCTTGGTCGGGACAGGGACCCACGAGCAGTACTTC.

The V and J genes are TRBV9 and TRBJ1-1, with D perhaps matching TRBD1 (5 bases). Per the germline V gene, CDR1 is SGDLS and CDR2 is YYNGEE. V shed 4 bases and J shed 7 bases, with 20 bases lying between them. The length of the CDR3 is 15 residues. CDR3 DNA: TGTGCCAGCAGCCCCCGCCAAGGCCAGGGCCTTGAAGCTTTCTTT. Protein sequence: CASSPRQGQGLEAFF.